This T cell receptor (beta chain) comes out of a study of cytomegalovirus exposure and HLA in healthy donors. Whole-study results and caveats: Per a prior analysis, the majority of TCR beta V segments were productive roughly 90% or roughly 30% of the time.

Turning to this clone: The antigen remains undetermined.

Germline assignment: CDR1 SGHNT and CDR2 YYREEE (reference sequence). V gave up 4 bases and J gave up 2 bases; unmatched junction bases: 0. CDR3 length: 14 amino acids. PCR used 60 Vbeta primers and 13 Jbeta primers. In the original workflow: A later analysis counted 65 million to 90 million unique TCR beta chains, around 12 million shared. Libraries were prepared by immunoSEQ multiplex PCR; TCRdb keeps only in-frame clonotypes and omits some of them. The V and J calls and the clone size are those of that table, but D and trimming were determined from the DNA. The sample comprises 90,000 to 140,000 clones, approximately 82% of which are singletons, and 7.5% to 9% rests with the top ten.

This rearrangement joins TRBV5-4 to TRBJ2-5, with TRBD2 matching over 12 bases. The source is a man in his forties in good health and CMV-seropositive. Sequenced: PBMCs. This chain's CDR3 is CASSLAGGQETQYF. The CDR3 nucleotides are TGTGCCAGCAGCCTAGCGGGGGGGCAAGAGACCCAGTACTTC. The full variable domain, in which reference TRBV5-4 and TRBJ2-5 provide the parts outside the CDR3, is ETGVTQSPTHLIKTRGQQVTLRCSSQSGHNTVSWYQQALGQGPQFIFQYYREEENGRGNFPPRFSGLQFPNYSSELNVNALELDDSALYLCASSLAGGQETQYFGPGTRLLVL.